The TCR beta chain described here comes from a study of graft-versus-host responses after intestinal transplantation. Across the study: Following induction with anti-thymocyte globulin, all recipients were given tacrolimus and steroids for two to four years.

Study-level results: Marrow from the recipient contained GvH clones, some of which had appeared first in ileum or blood. Graft-donor T cell macrochimerism in patients accompanied high graft-versus-host to host-versus-graft clonal ratios in allografts.

Note on this clone: Its antigen is not identified.

The germline CDR1 and CDR2 sequences are SGDLS and YYNGEE. CDR3 size: 14 residues. Trimming removed 0 bases from V and 2 bases from J, with 8 bases in between. Method: immunoSEQ multiplex PCR; TCRdb's copy keeps in-frame clones and lacks some. The sample contains approximately 16,000 clones, about 87% of which appear only once. This sequence originates from a human patient who received an intestinal transplant, so some T cells may come from the graft donor. The specimen comprised PBMCs, sampled approximately 110 days after intestinal transplant. The chain has TRBV9 and TRBJ2-5, with D unresolved. The DNA for the CDR3 is TGTGCCAGCAGCGTAGATCAGTTACAAGAGACCCAGTACTTC. Translated: CASSVDQLQETQYF.